This TCR beta chain was sequenced for a study of T cells of healthy individuals. A few counts support this clonotype. From the 5' RACE reads, TCRdb called clonotypes with MiXCR, one entry per CDR3 protein. The repertoire includes 65,000 to 90,000 distinct CDR3 sequences, about 5.5% of them detected once, and about 7.5% sits in the top ten. Per the germline V gene, CDR1 is SGHTA and CDR2 is FQGNSA. After removal of 5 bases from V and 5 bases from J, the junction contained 7 bases not matched to a gene. There are 14 residues in the CDR3. The sequence came from a female donor in good health. The chain carries TRBV7-2 and TRBJ2-3; 7 nucleotides line up with TRBD1. The CDR3 DNA is TGTGCCAGCAGCCAGGGGGACAGACAAGATACGCAGTATTTT. Protein product: CASSQGDRQDTQYF.